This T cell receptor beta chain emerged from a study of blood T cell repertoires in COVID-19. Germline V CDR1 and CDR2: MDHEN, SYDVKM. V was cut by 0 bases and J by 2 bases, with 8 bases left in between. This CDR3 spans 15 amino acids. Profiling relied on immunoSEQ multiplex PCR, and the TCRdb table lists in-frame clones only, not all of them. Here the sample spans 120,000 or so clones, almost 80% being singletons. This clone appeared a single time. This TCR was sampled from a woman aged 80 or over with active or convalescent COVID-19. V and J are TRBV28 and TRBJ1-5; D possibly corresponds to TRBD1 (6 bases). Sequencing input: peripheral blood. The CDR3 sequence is CASSLWGQGNQPQHF. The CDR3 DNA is TGTGCCAGCAGTTTATGGGGACAAGGCAATCAGCCCCAGCATTTT.